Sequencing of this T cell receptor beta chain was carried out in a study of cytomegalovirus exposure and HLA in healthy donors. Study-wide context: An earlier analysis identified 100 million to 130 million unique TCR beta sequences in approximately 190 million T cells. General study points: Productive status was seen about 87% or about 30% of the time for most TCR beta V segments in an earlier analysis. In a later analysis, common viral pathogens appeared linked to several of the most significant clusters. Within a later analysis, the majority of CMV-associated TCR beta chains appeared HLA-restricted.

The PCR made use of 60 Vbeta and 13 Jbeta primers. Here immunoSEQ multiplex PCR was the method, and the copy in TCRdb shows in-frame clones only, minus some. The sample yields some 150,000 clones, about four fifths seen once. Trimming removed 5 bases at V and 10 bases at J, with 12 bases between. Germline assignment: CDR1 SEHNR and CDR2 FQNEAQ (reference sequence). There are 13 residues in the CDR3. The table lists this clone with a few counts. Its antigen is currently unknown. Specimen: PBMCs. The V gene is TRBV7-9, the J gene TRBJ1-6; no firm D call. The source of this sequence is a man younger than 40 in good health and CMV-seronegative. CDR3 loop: CASSTREGSPLHF. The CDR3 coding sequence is TGTGCCAGCAGCACAAGAGAGGGATCACCCCTCCACTTT.